Below, 15 T cell receptor beta chains from the same sample are listed, as sequenced in a study of blood T cell repertoires in COVID-19. Only in-frame clones appear in the TCRdb table, and some are missing; sequencing was by immunoSEQ multiplex PCR. Of 250,000 to 300,000 clones in the sample, under 90% were seen once. The sample comprised PBMCs or T cells enriched from blood (not recorded which). The receptors stem from a man aged 25-40 years with acute COVID-19.

The chain carries TRBV7-8 and TRBJ2-2; 8 bases line up with TRBD2. CDR1 SGHVS and CDR2 FQNEAQ come from the germline V gene. V lost 1 base and J lost 6; bases outside the gene matches: 7. This CDR3 has 16 amino acids. The CDR3 here is CASSLVRAGVAGELFF. The CDR3 nucleotides read TGTGCCAGCAGCTTAGTTCGAGCGGGAGTCGCCGGGGAGCTGTTTTTT.

This rearrangement joins TRBV6-5 to TRBJ2-3; tentatively, D is TRBD2 (5 bases). The germline gives CDR1 MNHEY, CDR2 SVGAGI. With 5 bases removed from V and 5 bases from J, the gap between germline ends came to 14 bases. The CDR3 loop spans 14 amino acids. The CDR3 DNA reads TGTGCCAGCAGTACCTGGACTTCAGGAGATACGCAGTATTTT. It translates to CASSTWTSGDTQYF.

In its sample, this clone was seen once. The rearrangement links TRBV21-1 to TRBJ1-2; TRBD1, the table's D call, lacks a check against the DNA. TRBV21-1 is noted as a pseudogene. This CDR3 is 13 amino acids long. The CDR3 DNA reads TGTGCCAGCAGCAAAGACAATAACTATGGCTACACCTTC. This codes for CASSKDNNYGYTF.

The V and J genes are TRBV12-5 and TRBJ1-2, with TRBD1 matching 7 bases. V was pared by 1 base and J by 2 bases, with 4 bases of the junction left unmatched. Germline CDR1 reads LGHNT; CDR2 reads FRNRAP. CDR3 size: 15 residues. CDR3 amino acids: CASGLGQGTNYGYTF. The CDR3 region has the DNA TGTGCTAGTGGTTTGGGACAGGGAACCAACTATGGCTACACCTTC.

J is TRBJ2-3 and V is TRBV11-2; TRBD2 matches 7 bases. Per the germline V gene, CDR1 is SGHAT and CDR2 is FQNNGV. CDR3 size: 19 residues. The J segment lost 1 base and the V segment lost 4 bases, leaving 17 bases of the junction unmatched. CDR3 protein: CASSYPGRRGVVRTDTQYF. CDR3 bases: TGTGCCAGCAGCTACCCGGGGCGACGGGGGGTAGTTCGCACAGATACGCAGTATTTT.

This clone was counted a few times. The genes are TRBV5-1 and TRBJ1-2; 7 nucleotides agree with TRBD1. In germline, CDR1 is SGHRS, CDR2 YFSETQ. V was clipped by 1 base and J by 8 bases; unmatched bases: 14. There are 16 residues in the CDR3. The CDR3 sequence: CASSLPITVGGGGYTF. The DNA of the CDR3 is TGCGCCAGCAGCTTGCCCATAACGGTAGGGGGCGGCGGCTACACCTTC.

The J gene is TRBJ1-6, the V gene TRBV18; D is uncertain. V was clipped by 3 bases and J by 9 bases, with 21 bases between them. The CDR3 covers 17 residues. CDR1 and CDR2 (germline): KGHSH, LQKENI. CDR3 residues: CASSPPPTSSGGSPLHF. For the CDR3, the DNA is TGTGCCAGCTCACCCCCACCGACTTCGAGCGGTGGTTCACCCCTCCACTTT.

The rearrangement links TRBV6-1 to TRBJ1-2, with D uncertain. CDR3 length: 16 residues. Trimming shortened V by 0 bases and J by 2 bases, and 13 bases separated the two germline ends. From germline, CDR1 is MNHNS and CDR2 SASEGT. The CDR3 DNA sequence: TGTGCCAGCAGTGAAGCTGGGCCTCCGGGGAACTATGGCTACACCTTC. Its translation: CASSEAGPPGNYGYTF.

The rearrangement links TRBV9 to TRBJ2-2, with D possibly being TRBD1 (5 bases). Germline CDR1 and CDR2: SGDLS and YYNGEE. The CDR3 totals 15 residues. Deletions cut 5 bases from V and 1 base from J, with 12 bases between. The CDR3 DNA sequence: TGTGCCAGCAGGGAAGCAGGGCTGAACACCGGGGAGCTGTTTTTT. Protein: CASREAGLNTGELFF.

The chain couples TRBV19 to TRBJ2-3, with 7 bases lining up with TRBD1. Germline V gene data show CDR1 as LNHDA and CDR2 as SQIVND (reference sequence). V dropped 3 bases and J dropped 1; count of bases not matched to a gene: 7. CDR3 length: 16 amino acids. As DNA, the CDR3 is TGTGCCAGTAGTATCTTACAGGGGAGTGGCACAGATACGCAGTATTTT. Protein sequence: CASSILQGSGTDTQYF. Full variable domain (remainder filled in from reference TRBV19 and TRBJ2-3): DGGITQSPKYLFRKEGQNVTLSCEQNLNHDAMYWYRQDPGQGLRLIYYSQIVNDFQKGDIAEGYSVSREKKESFPLTVTSAQKNPTAFYLCASSILQGSGTDTQYFGPGTRLTVL.

This clone was picked up one time. One end of the junction fails to match germline, which may point to a read error. Written as DNA, the CDR3 is TGTGCCAGCAGCCCTGGGTTGGGTACAGGGAACTATGGCTACACCTTC. It codes for CASSPGLGTGNYGYTF. The chain recombines TRBV5-1 with TRBJ1-2; possible D gene TRBD1, 6 bases. Germline loops: CDR1 SGHRS, CDR2 YFSETQ. The CDR3 is made up of 16 amino acids.

This chain joins TRBV7-9 and TRBJ1-3; possible D gene TRBD1, 5 bases. In germline, CDR1 is SEHNR, CDR2 FQNEAQ (reference sequence). Trimming took off 8 bases at V and 0 bases at J, with 20 bases between the two ends. The CDR3 loop spans 17 amino acids. The CDR3 DNA reads TGTGCCAGCTTGGGGGGGGATCCCAACCTCTCTGGAAACACCATATATTTT. Its protein is CASLGGDPNLSGNTIYF.

Concerning this clone itself: A junction end diverges from the germline sequence, so it may reflect a read error. This rearrangement joins TRBV19 to TRBJ1-5; 8 nucleotides line up with TRBD1. The CDR3 runs 14 residues. Germline CDR1 LNHDA, CDR2 SQIVND (reference sequence). CDR3 in amino acids: CASRIDRGDQPQHF. CDR3 DNA: TGTGCCAGTAGAATAGACAGGGGAGACCAGCCCCAGCATTTT.

The chain combines TRBV30 with TRBJ1-5, with 7 bases identical to TRBD1. Per the germline V gene, CDR1 is GTSNPN and CDR2 is SVGIG (reference sequence). The V and J ends lost 2 bases and 6 bases, in that order; junction bases with no gene match: 4. The CDR3 has 13 residues. CDR3 amino acids: CAWSMQGGQPQHF. The CDR3 nucleotides read TGTGCCTGGAGTATGCAGGGGGGTCAGCCCCAGCATTTT.

J is TRBJ1-2 and V is TRBV28; D is unresolved. Trimming took 4 bases from V and 7 from J, leaving 16 bases between them. Germline V gene sequence: CDR1 MDHEN, CDR2 SYDVKM. This CDR3 contains 14 residues. In DNA form, the CDR3 reads TGTGCCAGCAGTTCGGGATACCTGCCTGGTGGCTACACCTTC. It yields the protein CASSSGYLPGGYTF.